This TCR beta chain was obtained from a study of PD-L1 blockade in urothelial cancer. This clone has only a few counts. This table comes from immunoSEQ multiplex PCR, and its TCRdb copy is limited to in-frame clones, with some not included. Here the sample spans about 50,000 clones, approximately 86% being singletons. Indicated time point: pretreatment peripheral blood. Between 1 and 8 samples per patient were obtained, pretreatment and on-treatment. This CDR3 has 14 amino acids. Germline CDR1 reads LNHDA; CDR2 reads SQIVND (reference sequence). V shed 5 bases and J 2 bases; nucleotides not matched to a gene: 5.

The origin of this receptor is a man in his sixties with urothelial cancer. This specimen was PBMCs, taken around atezolizumab (anti-PD-L1) treatment. This chain connects TRBV19 to TRBJ2-7, with 8 bases aligning to TRBD2. CDR3 loop: CASSSGLAPYEQYF. The CDR3 DNA reads TGTGCCAGTAGTTCCGGACTAGCTCCCTACGAGCAGTACTTC.